This TCR beta chain was captured in a study of blood T cell repertoires in COVID-19. Germline V lookup: CDR1 SGHRS, CDR2 YFSETQ. The J segment lost 5 bases and the V segment lost 4 bases, leaving 8 bases of the junction unmatched. The CDR3 extends over 15 amino acids. Clones were read by immunoSEQ multiplex PCR, and TCRdb kept only the in-frame ones, dropping some. This sample has around 170,000 clones, with about 82% found just once. Source material: peripheral blood. V gene TRBV5-1 combines with J gene TRBJ1-1; TRBD1 matches at 10 bases. This clonotype was obtained from a man aged 65 to 85 with active or convalescent COVID-19. The CDR3, as DNA: TGCGCCAGCAGCCGACAGGGGGCGCTTGGGACTGAAGCTTTCTTT. This encodes CASSRQGALGTEAFF.